What follows is one T cell receptor beta chain and its context. The antigen is not known. This record belongs to a study of T-cell reconstitution after alpha-beta-depleted transplantation in children. Study-wide points: T cells produced anew were the main source of T-cell counts and diversity one year after transplant. Several hundred rapidly expanded clones from non-depleted graft cells reportedly supplied alpha-beta T cells about two months post-transplant. Surviving recipient T cells and intrathymic progenitors accounted for some patients' high TCRbeta diversity at day 60.

Unique molecular identifiers were used in preparing the TCRbeta library. TCRdb called the PCR reads again in MiXCR, with one record for every CDR3 protein. The table records about 310,000 distinct CDR3 sequences, roughly 25% of them present only once. The CDR3 runs to 16 residues. Per the germline V gene, CDR1 is MNHEY and CDR2 is SMNVEV (reference sequence). The trim removed 3 bases at V and 5 bases at J, leaving 5 bases unmatched. This sequence originates from a male patient younger than 18 who had a stem cell transplant for acute lymphoblastic leukemia, so the T cells may come from the graft donor. The input for sequencing was PBMCs, mostly from graft donor cells, taken 180 days after TCRalphabeta/CD19-depleted stem cell transplant. The chain couples TRBV27 to TRBJ2-2; TRBD2 matches at 11 bases. CDR3 region: CASSFLASGGTGELFF. DNA for the CDR3: TGTGCCAGCAGTTTCCTTGCTAGCGGGGGGACCGGGGAGCTGTTTTTT.